These T cell receptor beta chains were read from a single sample in a study of T cell changes during pregnancy in multiple sclerosis. Clones were sequenced by immunoSEQ multiplex PCR, and TCRdb holds only the in-frame ones, with some missing. The table includes 100,000 to 110,000 clones, around 92% detected once. This sample comprised peripheral blood, obtained after pregnancy. These receptors all stem from a female donor with multiple sclerosis, enrolled in a pregnancy study. Both conserved end residues are part of each CDR3. Fields, in order: V gene, J gene, D gene, clone size, CDR3 DNA, CDR3 protein. The D gene is left open where the match is weak. Size tells how often a clone was seen (once, few, many) or the class of an expanded clone, and some rows leave it out.

V gene: TRBV6-5
J gene: TRBJ1-2
D gene: TRBD1
clone size: -
CDR3 DNA: TGTGCCAGAGGGGGCGCGAGAATATATGGCTACACCTTC
CDR3 protein: CARGGARIYGYTF

V gene: TRBV7-8
J gene: TRBJ2-7
D gene: -
clone size: -
CDR3 DNA: TGTGCCAGCAGCCAGACGGCGGACTACGAGCAGTACTTC
CDR3 protein: CASSQTADYEQYF

V gene: TRBV9
J gene: TRBJ2-2
D gene: TRBD2
clone size: -
CDR3 DNA: TGTGCCAGCAGCACTCAGGGACTAGCGGCTAGCTTAAGGTCCGGGGAGCTGTTTTTT
CDR3 protein: CASSTQGLAASLRSGELFF

V gene: TRBV28
J gene: TRBJ1-2
D gene: TRBD1
clone size: -
CDR3 DNA: TGTGCCAGCAGTCCCCTCCGGGACAGGGTCTATGGCTACACCTTC
CDR3 protein: CASSPLRDRVYGYTF

V gene: TRBV27
J gene: TRBJ2-1
D gene: TRBD2
clone size: -
CDR3 DNA: TGTGCCAGCAGTTTGACTAGCGAGGTCTATAATGAGCAGTTCTTC
CDR3 protein: CASSLTSEVYNEQFF

V gene: TRBV28
J gene: TRBJ1-4
D gene: TRBD1
clone size: -
CDR3 DNA: TGTGCCAGCAGCCGTCTTATCGGGACAGATAAACTGTTTTTT
CDR3 protein: CASSRLIGTDKLFF

V gene: TRBV19
J gene: TRBJ2-1
D gene: TRBD2
clone size: -
CDR3 DNA: TGTGCCAGTAGTATAGTCGGAGCCTTAAGCGGGAGAGATTACAATGAGCAGTTCTTC
CDR3 protein: CASSIVGALSGRDYNEQFF

V gene: TRBV28
J gene: TRBJ2-3
D gene: -
clone size: -
CDR3 DNA: TGTGCCAGCGGGGACACCTACACAGATACGCAGTATTTT
CDR3 protein: CASGDTYTDTQYF

V gene: TRBV27
J gene: TRBJ2-3
D gene: TRBD1
clone size: -
CDR3 DNA: TGTGCCAGCAGTCACAGGGGACGCACAGATACGCAGTATTTT
CDR3 protein: CASSHRGRTDTQYF

V gene: TRBV13
J gene: TRBJ2-1
D gene: -
clone size: -
CDR3 DNA: TGTGCCAGCAGCTTAGACCGGAGTGGGGGGACCACGTCAGATGAGCAGTTCTTC
CDR3 protein: CASSLDRSGGTTSDEQFF

V gene: TRBV5-6
J gene: TRBJ1-1
D gene: TRBD1
clone size: -
CDR3 DNA: TGTGCCAGCAGCTTAACGACAGGGAACCCCAAGAAGAACACTGAAGCTTTCTTT
CDR3 protein: CASSLTTGNPKKNTEAFF

V gene: TRBV5-1
J gene: TRBJ2-5
D gene: TRBD2
clone size: -
CDR3 DNA: TGCGCCAGCAGCGTCGGCGCGGGGGTTTGGGAGACCCAGTACTTC
CDR3 protein: CASSVGAGVWETQYF

V gene: TRBV5-1
J gene: TRBJ1-6
D gene: -
clone size: -
CDR3 DNA: TGCGCCAGCAGCTTGGCCCTGGCAGACAGAATTTTTTCACCCCTCCACTTT
CDR3 protein: CASSLALADRIFSPLHF

V gene: TRBV9
J gene: TRBJ1-2
D gene: TRBD1
clone size: -
CDR3 DNA: TGTGCCAGCAGCGTAGATAACAGGGGTGAGGGCTACACCTTC
CDR3 protein: CASSVDNRGEGYTF

V gene: TRBV7-2
J gene: TRBJ2-7
D gene: TRBD1
clone size: -
CDR3 DNA: TGTGCCAGCAGCTTAGCGCTGGGACAGGGTCTCTACGAGCAGTACTTC
CDR3 protein: CASSLALGQGLYEQYF

V gene: TRBV5-1
J gene: TRBJ1-6
D gene: TRBD1
clone size: -
CDR3 DNA: TGCGCCAGCAGCTCCAACCCCCAGGGGGTAACCGCGGATTCACCCCTCCACTTT
CDR3 protein: CASSSNPQGVTADSPLHF

V gene: TRBV7-6
J gene: TRBJ2-1
D gene: TRBD2
clone size: -
CDR3 DNA: TGTGCCAGCAGCCCCAATAGCGGGGGAACCTACAATGAGCAGTTCTTC
CDR3 protein: CASSPNSGGTYNEQFF

V gene: TRBV9
J gene: TRBJ1-1
D gene: -
clone size: -
CDR3 DNA: TGTGCCAGCAGCGTAGATGCAGGCCTAAACACTGAAGCTTTCTTT
CDR3 protein: CASSVDAGLNTEAFF

V gene: TRBV6-1
J gene: TRBJ2-5
D gene: -
clone size: -
CDR3 DNA: TGTGCCAGCAGTTCAACAGGGCAAGAGACCCAGTACTTC
CDR3 protein: CASSSTGQETQYF

V gene: TRBV7-2
J gene: TRBJ1-5
D gene: TRBD1
clone size: -
CDR3 DNA: TGTGCCAGCAGCTTAGGGGTGGGCAGGGGGCGAAGCAATCAGCCCCAGCATTTT
CDR3 protein: CASSLGVGRGRSNQPQHF

V gene: TRBV4-3
J gene: TRBJ2-2
D gene: -
clone size: -
CDR3 DNA: TGCGCCAGCAGCCATTACTCACAGGGCGCGAACACCGGGGAGCTGTTTTTT
CDR3 protein: CASSHYSQGANTGELFF

V gene: TRBV19
J gene: TRBJ1-5
D gene: -
clone size: -
CDR3 DNA: TGTGCCAGTAGTATGGGGCAGGGGAGCCCAAGCAATCAGCCCCAGCATTTT
CDR3 protein: CASSMGQGSPSNQPQHF

V gene: TRBV28
J gene: TRBJ1-5
D gene: TRBD1
clone size: -
CDR3 DNA: TGTGCCAGCAGCTCACAGGGGGCCGGCAATCAGCCCCAGCATTTT
CDR3 protein: CASSSQGAGNQPQHF

V gene: TRBV4-1
J gene: TRBJ1-2
D gene: TRBD1
clone size: -
CDR3 DNA: TGCGCCAGCAGCCAAGTCCACAGGGGGCTAGACTATGGCTACACCTTC
CDR3 protein: CASSQVHRGLDYGYTF

V gene: TRBV9
J gene: TRBJ2-7
D gene: -
clone size: -
CDR3 DNA: TGTGCCAGCAGCGTGGGGGACACGCCCGGCGAGCAGTACTTC
CDR3 protein: CASSVGDTPGEQYF

V gene: TRBV6-5
J gene: TRBJ2-4
D gene: -
clone size: few
CDR3 DNA: TGTGCCAGCAGTTACTCGACGTGGGGGGGCAAGAACATTCAGTACTTC
CDR3 protein: CASSYSTWGGKNIQYF